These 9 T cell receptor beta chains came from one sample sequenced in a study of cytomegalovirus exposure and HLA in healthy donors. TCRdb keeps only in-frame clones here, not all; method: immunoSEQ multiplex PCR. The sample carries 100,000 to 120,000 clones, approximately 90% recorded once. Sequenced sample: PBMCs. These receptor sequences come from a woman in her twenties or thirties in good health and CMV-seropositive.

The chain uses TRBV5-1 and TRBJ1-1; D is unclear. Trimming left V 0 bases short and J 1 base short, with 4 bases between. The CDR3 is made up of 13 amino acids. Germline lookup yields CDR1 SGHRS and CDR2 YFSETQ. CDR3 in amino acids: CASSLGRNTEAFF. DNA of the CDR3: TGCGCCAGCAGCTTGGGCAGGAACACTGAAGCTTTCTTT.

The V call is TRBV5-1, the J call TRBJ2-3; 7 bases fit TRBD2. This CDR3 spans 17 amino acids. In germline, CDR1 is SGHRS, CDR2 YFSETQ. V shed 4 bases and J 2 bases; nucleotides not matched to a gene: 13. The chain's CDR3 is CASSPRAAGIYTDTQYF. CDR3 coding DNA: TGCGCCAGCAGCCCTAGGGCAGCGGGGATATACACAGATACGCAGTATTTT.

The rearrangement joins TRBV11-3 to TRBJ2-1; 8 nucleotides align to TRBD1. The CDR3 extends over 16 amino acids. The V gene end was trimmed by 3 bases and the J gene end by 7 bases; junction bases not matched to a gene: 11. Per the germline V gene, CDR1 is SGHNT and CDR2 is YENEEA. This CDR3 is CASSFLGQGSQNEQFF. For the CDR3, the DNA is TGTGCCAGCAGCTTTCTCGGACAGGGCTCGCAAAATGAGCAGTTCTTC.

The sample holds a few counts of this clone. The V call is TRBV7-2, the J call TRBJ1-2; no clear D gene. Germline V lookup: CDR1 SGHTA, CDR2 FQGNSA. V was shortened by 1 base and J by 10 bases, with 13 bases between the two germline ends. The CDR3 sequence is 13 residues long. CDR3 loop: CASSLVTTTPYTF. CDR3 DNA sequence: TGTGCCAGCAGCTTAGTGACAACCACCCCCTACACCTTC.

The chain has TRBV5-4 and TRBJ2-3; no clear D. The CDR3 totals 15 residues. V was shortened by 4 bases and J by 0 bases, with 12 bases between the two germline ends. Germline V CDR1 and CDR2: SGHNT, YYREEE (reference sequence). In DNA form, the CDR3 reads TGTGCCAGCAGCCCACTTGCCACTAGCACAGATACGCAGTATTTT. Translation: CASSPLATSTDTQYF.

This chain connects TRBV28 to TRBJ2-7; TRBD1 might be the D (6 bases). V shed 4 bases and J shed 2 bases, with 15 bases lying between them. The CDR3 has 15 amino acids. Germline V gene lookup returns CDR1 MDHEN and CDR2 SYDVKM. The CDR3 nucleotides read TGTGCCAGCAGTTCCCCAGGGGACGGGACCTACGAGCAGTACTTC. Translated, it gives CASSSPGDGTYEQYF.

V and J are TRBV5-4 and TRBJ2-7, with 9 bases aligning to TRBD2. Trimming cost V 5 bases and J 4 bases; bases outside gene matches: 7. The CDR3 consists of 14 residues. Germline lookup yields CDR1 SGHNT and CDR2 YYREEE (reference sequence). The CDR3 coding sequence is TGTGCCAGCAGTTTTAGCGGGAGTGGGTACGAGCAGTACTTC. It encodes CASSFSGSGYEQYF.

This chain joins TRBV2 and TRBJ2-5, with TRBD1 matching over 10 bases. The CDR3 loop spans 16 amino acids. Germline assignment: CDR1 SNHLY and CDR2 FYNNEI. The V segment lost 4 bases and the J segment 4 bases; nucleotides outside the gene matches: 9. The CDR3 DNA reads TGTGCCAGCAGTGGACAGGGGGCTTTGGTGGGAGAGACCCAGTACTTC. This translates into CASSGQGALVGETQYF.

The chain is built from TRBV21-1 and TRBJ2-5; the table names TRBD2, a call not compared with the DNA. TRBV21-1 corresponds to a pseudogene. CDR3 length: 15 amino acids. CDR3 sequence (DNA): TGTGCAATCCAGGGACAAGCGGGATATGGAGAGACCCAGTACTTC. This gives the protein CAIQGQAGYGETQYF.